These 28 T cell receptor beta chains came from one sample sequenced in a study of T cell changes during pregnancy in multiple sclerosis. Data came from immunoSEQ multiplex PCR; TCRdb stores just in-frame clones and leaves some out. The data contain approximately 100,000 clones, about 94% of them singletons. Sequenced material: peripheral blood, taken before pregnancy. The origin of the receptors is a female donor with multiple sclerosis, enrolled in a pregnancy study.

This rearrangement joins TRBV11-2 to TRBJ2-3; TRBD1 is a possible D gene (6 bases). Looked up from germline, CDR1 is SGHAT and CDR2 is FQNNGV. This CDR3 has 16 amino acids. The V end was cut by 4 bases, the J end by 3 bases, with 17 bases between. The CDR3 coding sequence is TGTGCCAGCAGCTCGCAGGGGCAGTGGGCTACAGATACGCAGTATTTT. It yields the protein CASSSQGQWATDTQYF.

This sequence joins TRBV19 and TRBJ2-7, with D maybe TRBD2 (5 bases). V lost 1 base to trimming and J lost 2 bases, with 9 bases between them. Germline V gene sequence: CDR1 LNHDA, CDR2 SQIVND (reference sequence). The CDR3 consists of 14 residues. The CDR3 DNA sequence: TGTGCCAGTAGTATAGTCCCGGGAACCTACGAGCAGTACTTC. It encodes CASSIVPGTYEQYF.

This clone came up once. The V and J genes are TRBV14 and TRBJ2-7; D may be TRBD1 (5 bases). The germline gives CDR1 SGHDN, CDR2 FVKESK. V dropped 1 base and J dropped 1 base, with 14 bases sitting between them. This CDR3 is built from 16 residues. The CDR3 region is CASSQGAGRISYEQYF. Here the CDR3 DNA reads TGTGCCAGCAGCCAAGGGGCAGGGCGTATTTCCTACGAGCAGTACTTC.

The chain combines TRBV19 with TRBJ2-4; 7 bases agree with TRBD2. With V trimmed by 1 base and J by 3 bases, 6 bases remained unmatched. The CDR3 sequence is 16 residues long. Per the germline V gene, CDR1 is LNHDA and CDR2 is SQIVND (reference sequence). CDR3 nucleotide sequence: TGTGCCAGTAGTATAGGTCTGGCGGGGGACAAAAACATTCAGTACTTC. The encoded protein is CASSIGLAGDKNIQYF. Combining the CDR3 with reference TRBV19 and TRBJ2-4 gives the whole variable domain DGGITQSPKYLFRKEGQNVTLSCEQNLNHDAMYWYRQDPGQGLRLIYYSQIVNDFQKGDIAEGYSVSREKKESFPLTVTSAQKNPTAFYLCASSIGLAGDKNIQYFGAGTRLSVL.

The chain couples TRBV30 to TRBJ2-7; 7 nucleotides agree with TRBD1. The germline CDR1 and CDR2 sequences are GTSNPN and SVGIG (reference sequence). Germline trimming cut 3 bases from V and 6 bases from J; bases unmatched to any gene: 11. This CDR3 has 14 residues. CDR3 nucleotide sequence: TGTGCCTGGAGCTTTACGGGACACAGGGGCGAGCAGTACTTC. This codes for CAWSFTGHRGEQYF.

The chain combines TRBV6-6 with TRBJ2-7, with 7 bases that match TRBD1. The trim removed 6 bases at V and 1 base at J, leaving 9 bases unmatched. Germline V gives CDR1 MNHNY, CDR2 SVGAGI (reference sequence). The CDR3 is 15 residues long. As DNA, the CDR3 is TGTGCCAGCAGCCTCCGGGACAGTGTGTCCTACGAGCAGTACTTC. Residues: CASSLRDSVSYEQYF.

V and J are TRBV19 and TRBJ2-3; D remains unclear. The CDR3 extends over 14 amino acids. Germline CDR1 and CDR2: LNHDA and SQIVND (reference sequence). The germline V and J ends were trimmed by 2 bases and 2 bases, with 8 bases remaining between them. The CDR3 reads CASSISTVTDTQYF. As DNA, the CDR3 is TGTGCCAGTAGTATATCCACAGTCACAGATACGCAGTATTTT.

V usage is TRBV5-6 and J usage is TRBJ2-3; 11 bases are shared with TRBD2. CDR1 is SGHDT and CDR2 is YYEEEE in the germline V gene. The junction had 13 bases not matched to a gene; V was cut back by 4 bases and J by 3 bases. The CDR3 consists of 18 residues. This CDR3 reads CASSAPGTSGGLTDTQYF. The CDR3 DNA is TGTGCCAGCAGCGCTCCCGGGACTAGCGGAGGCCTTACAGATACGCAGTATTTT.

The CDR3 region has the DNA TGTGCCAGCAGCTTAATGAGGCTTTCCGGGGAGCTGTTTTTT. Protein product: CASSLMRLSGELFF. The chain has TRBV7-6 and TRBJ2-2; no firm D call. Germline V CDR1 and CDR2: SGHVS, FNYEAQ. This CDR3 region has 14 residues. Trimming pared 2 bases from V and 6 bases from J, leaving 10 bases between.

J is TRBJ1-3 and V is TRBV4-1; D possibly corresponds to TRBD1 (5 bases). CDR1 and CDR2 from the germline V gene are MGHRA and YSYEKL. V lost 3 bases and J 4 bases, leaving 19 bases between the germline ends. The CDR3 length is 17 residues. The CDR3: CASSQRIQTEEGNTIYF. The CDR3 DNA follows: TGCGCCAGCAGCCAGCGAATACAGACAGAAGAGGGAAACACCATATATTTT.

The chain is built from TRBV9 and TRBJ2-3, with 7 bases that match TRBD1. Germline V gene lookup returns CDR1 SGDLS and CDR2 YYNGEE. The CDR3 consists of 16 residues. Unmatched junction bases numbered 7, after V lost 3 bases and J lost 0 bases. The CDR3 reads CASSAWTGGSTDTQYF. In DNA, the CDR3 is TGTGCCAGCAGCGCCTGGACAGGTGGGAGCACAGATACGCAGTATTTT. The full variable domain, in which reference TRBV9 and TRBJ2-3 provide the parts outside the CDR3, is DSGVTQTPKHLITATGQRVTLRCSPRSGDLSVYWYQQSLDQGLQFLIQYYNGEERAKGNILERFSAQQFPDLHSELNLSSLELGDSALYFCASSAWTGGSTDTQYFGPGTRLTVL.

This clone has only a few counts. The chain has TRBV7-6 and TRBJ1-2; 10 positions match TRBD1. Germline V gene data show CDR1 as SGHVS and CDR2 as FNYEAQ. With 1 base clipped from V and 13 bases from J, the junction kept 9 bases outside the gene matches. The CDR3 is 14 residues long. CDR3 in amino acids: CASSLEGGTGVCTF. CDR3 nucleotide sequence: TGTGCCAGCAGCTTAGAGGGCGGGACAGGGGTGTGCACCTTC.

This chain connects TRBV7-9 to TRBJ1-1; D gene unclear. Per germline, CDR1 SEHNR and CDR2 FQNEAQ (reference sequence). V lost 2 bases and J 3 bases, leaving 4 bases between the germline ends. The CDR3 covers 12 residues. This CDR3 is CASSLSDTEAFF. The CDR3 DNA follows: TGTGCCAGCAGCTTATCCGACACTGAAGCTTTCTTT.

The chain has TRBV7-2 and TRBJ2-2; possibly TRBD2 for D (6 bases). The ends were cut back, 5 bases at V and 6 bases at J, with 13 bases in the middle. Germline V gene lookup returns CDR1 SGHTA and CDR2 FQGNSA. The CDR3 length is 14 residues. DNA for the CDR3: TGTGCCAGCAGCATCCTACTAGCCTCCGGGGAGCTGTTTTTT. Protein: CASSILLASGELFF.

J is TRBJ2-1 and V is TRBV18; maybe TRBD1 (6 bases). The CDR3 is 15 residues long. V was cut by 3 bases and J by 3 bases, with 12 bases left in between. Germline values: CDR1 KGHSH, CDR2 LQKENI. In DNA form, the CDR3 reads TGTGCCAGCTCACCGGGACAAGGACTCTACAATGAGCAGTTCTTC. Its translation: CASSPGQGLYNEQFF.

The V call is TRBV10-3, the J call TRBJ2-3; maybe TRBD2 (5 bases). The CDR3 sequence is 14 residues long. CDR1 is ENHRY and CDR2 is SYGVKD in the germline V gene. Trimming shortened V by 2 bases and J by 5 bases, and 11 bases separated the two germline ends. CDR3 coding DNA: TGTGCCATCAGTGAGCGGGGAGCCAGAGATACGCAGTATTTT. The encoded protein is CAISERGARDTQYF.

The chain is built from TRBV7-3 and TRBJ2-6, with a tentative D call TRBD1 (6 bases). CDR3 length equals 14 residues. V lost 6 bases to trimming and J lost 4 bases, with 10 bases between them. Germline V gene data show CDR1 as SGHTA and CDR2 as FQGTGA. CDR3 sequence (DNA): TGTGCCAGCAGACAGGGCTCCGGGGCCAACGTCCTGACTTTC. Protein product: CASRQGSGANVLTF.

The J gene is TRBJ2-3, the V gene TRBV5-6; no clear D. Germline CDR1 and CDR2: SGHDT and YYEEEE. This CDR3 region has 15 residues. Trimming removed 1 base at V and 6 bases at J, with 15 bases between. CDR3 DNA sequence: TGTGCCAGCAGCTTGACGGTCGAGTTACGGGATACGCAGTATTTT. This translates into CASSLTVELRDTQYF.

The chain couples TRBV4-1 to TRBJ2-3; TRBD2 is a possible D gene (6 bases). Trimming removed 0 bases at V and 4 bases at J, with 11 bases between. The CDR3 spans 15 residues. The germline CDR1 and CDR2 sequences are MGHRA and YSYEKL. The CDR3 reads CASSQDGSLPDTQYF. The CDR3 DNA reads TGCGCCAGCAGCCAAGACGGGAGTCTCCCAGATACGCAGTATTTT.

The V call is TRBV2, the J call TRBJ1-3; weak D call: TRBD1 (6 bases). The length of the CDR3 is 19 residues. Germline V gene lookup returns CDR1 SNHLY and CDR2 FYNNEI. Trimming removed 7 bases from V and 0 bases from J, with 25 bases in between. CDR3 nucleotide sequence: TGTGCCAGCATTAAACCCCCCTCCCTACAGGGTCCCTCTGGAAACACCATATATTTT. Translation gives CASIKPPSLQGPSGNTIYF.

The chain couples TRBV18 to TRBJ2-7; TRBD1 might be the D (5 bases). Trimming took off 0 bases at V and 0 bases at J, with 15 bases between the two ends. Germline V lookup: CDR1 KGHSH, CDR2 LQKENI. This CDR3 spans 17 amino acids. CDR3 nucleotide sequence: TGTGCCAGCTCACCACCGGGGCAGAAGAATAGCTCCTACGAGCAGTACTTC. Translating gives CASSPPGQKNSSYEQYF.

The CDR3 DNA reads TGCGCCAGCAGCTCCTCATTGGACTCCCCCCGCCGGGAGACCCAGTACTTC. Amino acid sequence: CASSSSLDSPRRETQYF. The genes are TRBV5-1 and TRBJ2-5; D perhaps matches TRBD2 (5 bases). The germline gives CDR1 SGHRS, CDR2 YFSETQ. CDR3 size: 17 residues. V shed 3 bases and J shed 5 bases, with 23 bases lying between them.

The chain recombines TRBV5-1 with TRBJ2-7; 9 bases agree with TRBD2. The CDR3 length is 16 residues. Germline loops: CDR1 SGHRS, CDR2 YFSETQ. Unmatched junction bases numbered 7, after V lost 1 base and J lost 2 bases. The CDR3 loop reads CASSLILGGRAYEQYF. The CDR3 region has the DNA TGCGCCAGCAGCTTGATATTGGGCGGGAGGGCCTACGAGCAGTACTTC.

The gene calls are TRBV5-1 and TRBJ2-1; no reliable D call. This CDR3 has 15 amino acids. Germline CDR1 SGHRS, CDR2 YFSETQ. V lost 0 bases, J lost 5 bases, and 12 bases lay in between. The CDR3 DNA follows: TGCGCCAGCAGCTTGGTCCCAGGCTCAAACAATGAGCAGTTCTTC. It yields the protein CASSLVPGSNNEQFF. Combining the CDR3 with reference TRBV5-1 and TRBJ2-1 gives the whole variable domain KAGVTQTPRYLIKTRGQQVTLSCSPISGHRSVSWYQQTPGQGLQFLFEYFSETQRNKGNFPGRFSGRQFSNSRSEMNVSTLELGDSALYLCASSLVPGSNNEQFFGPGTRLTVL.

V usage is TRBV2 and J usage is TRBJ2-7; TRBD1 aligns across 8 bases. This CDR3 has 14 residues. CDR1 and CDR2 from the germline V gene are SNHLY and FYNNEI. Trimming removed 6 bases from V and 2 bases from J; junction bases left unmatched: 6. CDR3 in amino acids: CASRSQGGPYEQYF. CDR3 nucleotide sequence: TGTGCCAGCAGATCACAGGGGGGCCCCTACGAGCAGTACTTC.

The chain joins TRBV7-2 to TRBJ1-2; weak D call: TRBD1 (5 bases). Germline lookup yields CDR1 SGHTA and CDR2 FQGNSA. The CDR3 loop spans 13 amino acids. V lost 5 bases and J lost 8, with 15 bases in between. CDR3 sequence (DNA): TGTGCCAGCAGCCGACCGGGGGATACGGGCTACACCTTC. Protein product: CASSRPGDTGYTF.

This rearrangement joins TRBV11-3 to TRBJ2-7, with 8 bases that match TRBD1. The CDR3 spans 13 residues. Germline loops: CDR1 SGHNT, CDR2 YENEEA. Trimming cost V 3 bases and J 4 bases; bases outside gene matches: 2. The CDR3 is CASSLRQGYEQYF. As DNA, the CDR3 is TGTGCCAGCAGCTTGAGACAGGGGTACGAGCAGTACTTC.

Here the CDR3 reads CASSFPPGRANYGYTF. DNA of the CDR3: TGTGCCAGCAGCTTTCCCCCGGGCAGGGCTAACTATGGCTACACCTTC. The chain combines TRBV5-6 with TRBJ1-2, with D perhaps matching TRBD1 (5 bases). The V gene's germline CDR1 is SGHDT and CDR2 YYEEEE. The V end lost 2 bases, the J end lost 0 bases, and 14 bases lay between the germline ends. CDR3 size: 16 residues.